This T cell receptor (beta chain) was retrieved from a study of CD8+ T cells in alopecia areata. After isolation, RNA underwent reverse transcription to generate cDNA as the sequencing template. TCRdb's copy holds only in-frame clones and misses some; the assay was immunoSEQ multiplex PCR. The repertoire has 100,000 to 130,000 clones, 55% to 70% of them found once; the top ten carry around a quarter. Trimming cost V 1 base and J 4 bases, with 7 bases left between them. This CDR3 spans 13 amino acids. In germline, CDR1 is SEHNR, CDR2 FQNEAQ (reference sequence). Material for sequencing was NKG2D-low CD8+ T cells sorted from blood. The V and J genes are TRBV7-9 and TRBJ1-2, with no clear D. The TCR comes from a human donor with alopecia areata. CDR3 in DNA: TGTGCCAGCAGCTTAGTAGGGCTCTATGGCTACACCTTC. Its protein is CASSLVGLYGYTF.